This note documents a single T cell receptor beta chain sequence. No antigen is known for it. These data come from a study of cytomegalovirus exposure and HLA in healthy donors. The PCR was carried out with 60 Vbeta primers and 13 Jbeta primers. The method was immunoSEQ multiplex PCR; TCRdb's version includes in-frame clones alone and lacks a portion of them. The table lists 150,000 to 200,000 clones, approximately 80% of them singletons. Overall study results and limits: Previous analysis showed most TCR beta V segments were productive about 90% or about 30% of the time.

Germline values: CDR1 SGHDT, CDR2 YYEEEE. Trimming took 5 bases from V and 0 from J, leaving 13 bases between them. The CDR3 totals 15 residues. This receptor was obtained from a boy aged 2 to 10 in good health and CMV-seronegative. Sequencing was performed on PBMCs. This chain joins TRBV5-6 and TRBJ2-3; D call uncertain. The CDR3 DNA sequence: TGTGCCAGCAGTCCTGGCGGCCATAGCACAGATACGCAGTATTTT. It specifies CASSPGGHSTDTQYF.